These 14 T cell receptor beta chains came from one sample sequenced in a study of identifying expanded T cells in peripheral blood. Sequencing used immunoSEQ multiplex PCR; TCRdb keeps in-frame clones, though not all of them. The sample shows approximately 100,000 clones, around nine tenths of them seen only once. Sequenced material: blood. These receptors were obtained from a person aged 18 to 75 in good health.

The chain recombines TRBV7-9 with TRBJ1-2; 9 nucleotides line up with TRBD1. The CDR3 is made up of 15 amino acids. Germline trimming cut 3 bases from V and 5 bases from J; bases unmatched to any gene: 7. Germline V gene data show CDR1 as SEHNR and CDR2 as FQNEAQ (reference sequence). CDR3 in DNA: TGTGCCAGCAGCTTCGGACAGGGGAAGATGTATGGCTACACCTTC. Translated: CASSFGQGKMYGYTF.

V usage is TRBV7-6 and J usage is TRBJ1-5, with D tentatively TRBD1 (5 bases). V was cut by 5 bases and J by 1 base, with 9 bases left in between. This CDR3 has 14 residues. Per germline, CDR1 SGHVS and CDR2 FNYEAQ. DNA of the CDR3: TGTGCCAGCAGCCCACGGGGGAGCAATCAGCCCCAGCATTTT. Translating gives CASSPRGSNQPQHF.

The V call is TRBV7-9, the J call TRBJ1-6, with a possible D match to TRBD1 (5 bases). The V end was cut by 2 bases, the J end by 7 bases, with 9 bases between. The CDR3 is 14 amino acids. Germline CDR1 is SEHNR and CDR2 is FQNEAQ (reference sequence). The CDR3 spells CASSLREGNSPLHF. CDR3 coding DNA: TGTGCCAGCAGCTTAAGGGAGGGGAATTCACCCCTCCACTTT.

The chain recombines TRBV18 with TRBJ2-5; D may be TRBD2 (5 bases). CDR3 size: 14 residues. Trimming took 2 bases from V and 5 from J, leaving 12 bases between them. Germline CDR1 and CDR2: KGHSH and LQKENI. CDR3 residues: CASSPGGRGETQYF. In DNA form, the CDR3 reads TGTGCCAGCTCACCAGGAGGTCGAGGGGAGACCCAGTACTTC.

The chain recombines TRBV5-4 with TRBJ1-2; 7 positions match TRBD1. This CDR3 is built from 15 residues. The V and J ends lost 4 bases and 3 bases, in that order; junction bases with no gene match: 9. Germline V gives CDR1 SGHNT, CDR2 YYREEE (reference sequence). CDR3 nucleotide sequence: TGTGCCAGCAGCCCCAGGGAGGGGGCAGACTATGGCTACACCTTC. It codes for CASSPREGADYGYTF.

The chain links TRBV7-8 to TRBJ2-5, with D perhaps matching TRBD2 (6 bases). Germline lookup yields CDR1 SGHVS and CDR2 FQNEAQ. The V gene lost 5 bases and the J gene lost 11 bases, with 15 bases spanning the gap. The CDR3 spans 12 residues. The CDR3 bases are TGTGCCAGCAGCCTGGCGGGGACGGAGCAGTACTTC. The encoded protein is CASSLAGTEQYF.

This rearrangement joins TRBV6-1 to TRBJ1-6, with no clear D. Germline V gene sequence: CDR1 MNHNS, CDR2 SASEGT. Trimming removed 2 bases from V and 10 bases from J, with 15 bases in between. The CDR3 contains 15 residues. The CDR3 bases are TGTGCCAGCAGTGAACAGGTCTCATCTGGGTCACCCCTCCACTTT. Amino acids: CASSEQVSSGSPLHF.

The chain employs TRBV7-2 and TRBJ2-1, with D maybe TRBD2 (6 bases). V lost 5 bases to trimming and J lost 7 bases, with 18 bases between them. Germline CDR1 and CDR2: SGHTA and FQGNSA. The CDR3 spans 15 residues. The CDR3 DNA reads TGTGCCAGCAGCCGGAGCCCGGCGGGGAAAAATGAGCAGTTCTTC. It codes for CASSRSPAGKNEQFF.

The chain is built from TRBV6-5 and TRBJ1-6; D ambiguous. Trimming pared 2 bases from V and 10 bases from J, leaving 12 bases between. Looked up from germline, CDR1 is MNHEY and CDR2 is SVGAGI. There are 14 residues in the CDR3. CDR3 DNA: TGTGCCAGCAGTTACCGCGTCACGAGCTCACCCCTCCACTTT. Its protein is CASSYRVTSSPLHF.

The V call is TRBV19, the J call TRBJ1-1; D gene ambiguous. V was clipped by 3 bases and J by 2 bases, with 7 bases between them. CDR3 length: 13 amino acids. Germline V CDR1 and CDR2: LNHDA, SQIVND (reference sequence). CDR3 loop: CASSIWGNTEAFF. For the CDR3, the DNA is TGTGCCAGTAGTATTTGGGGTAACACTGAAGCTTTCTTT.

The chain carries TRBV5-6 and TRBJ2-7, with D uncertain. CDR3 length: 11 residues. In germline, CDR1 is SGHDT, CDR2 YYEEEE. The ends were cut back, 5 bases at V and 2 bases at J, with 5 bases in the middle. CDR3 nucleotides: TGTGCCAGCAGTACCACCTACGAGCAGTACTTC. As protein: CASSTTYEQYF.

CDR3 DNA: TGCGCCAGCAGCCAAGGGGCCAATCTGAATCAGCCCCAGCATTTT. Translation gives CASSQGANLNQPQHF. V and J are TRBV4-3 and TRBJ1-5; D remains ambiguous. The CDR3 spans 15 residues. V was shortened by 1 base and J by 4 bases, with 11 bases between the two germline ends. Per germline, CDR1 LGHNA and CDR2 YSLEER.

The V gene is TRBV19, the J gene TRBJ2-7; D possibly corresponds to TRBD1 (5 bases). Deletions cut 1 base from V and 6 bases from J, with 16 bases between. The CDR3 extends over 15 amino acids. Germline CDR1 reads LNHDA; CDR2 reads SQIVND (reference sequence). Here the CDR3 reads CASSIGGGREAEQYF. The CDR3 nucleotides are TGTGCCAGTAGTATAGGGGGCGGCAGAGAGGCCGAGCAGTACTTC.

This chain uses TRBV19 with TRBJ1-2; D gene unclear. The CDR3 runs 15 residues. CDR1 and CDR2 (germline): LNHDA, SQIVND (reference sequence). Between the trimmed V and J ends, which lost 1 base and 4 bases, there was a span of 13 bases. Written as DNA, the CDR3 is TGTGCCAGTAGTATAGCGGCGACGGGTATCTATGGCTACACCTTC. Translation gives CASSIAATGIYGYTF.